Below are 13 T cell receptor beta chains sequenced from a single sample in a study of blood T cell repertoires in COVID-19. The assay was immunoSEQ multiplex PCR, and TCRdb's table has in-frame clones only and misses some. The table lists fewer than 350,000 clones, 85% of them singletons. Sequenced material: PBMCs or T cells enriched from blood (not recorded which). Receptors originate from a woman aged 50 to 60 who had recovered from COVID-19.

The chain is built from TRBV28 and TRBJ1-5; D remains unclear. Germline loops: CDR1 MDHEN, CDR2 SYDVKM. The CDR3 loop spans 14 amino acids. The V and J ends lost 5 bases and 3 bases respectively, with 11 bases between them. The CDR3 spells CASSENRVNQPQHF. The CDR3 region has the DNA TGTGCCAGCAGTGAGAACAGAGTCAATCAGCCCCAGCATTTT.

This clone showed up just a few times. V gene TRBV7-3 combines with J gene TRBJ1-6; D is unclear. This CDR3 region has 15 residues. V lost 0 bases and J lost 4, with 7 bases in between. The V gene's germline CDR1 is SGHTA and CDR2 FQGTGA. In DNA, the CDR3 is TGTGCCAGCAGCTTAACGTCCGGGTATAATTCACCCCTCCACTTT. It encodes CASSLTSGYNSPLHF.

This chain connects TRBV11-2 to TRBJ1-2; D unresolved. The CDR3 length is 12 residues. The germline V gene encodes CDR1 SGHAT and CDR2 FQNNGV. Deletions cut 5 bases from V and 7 bases from J, with 11 bases between. This CDR3 reads CASSPRRPGYTF. The CDR3 DNA reads as TGTGCCAGCAGCCCCCGGCGGCCTGGCTACACCTTC.

The count of this clone is one. J is TRBJ2-7 and V is TRBV11-3; D is unresolved. The CDR3 extends over 12 amino acids. Germline CDR1 reads SGHNT; CDR2 reads YENEEA. V was trimmed by 1 base and J by 7 bases, leaving 8 bases between them. CDR3 nucleotide sequence: TGTGCCAGCAGCTTAGGTTTCCAGGAGCAGTACTTC. It codes for CASSLGFQEQYF.

V and J are TRBV19 and TRBJ1-1, with D possibly TRBD1 on 5 matching bases. The germline CDR1 and CDR2 sequences are LNHDA and SQIVND (reference sequence). Between the trimmed V and J ends, which lost 4 bases and 0 bases, there was a span of 9 bases. The CDR3 is made up of 14 amino acids. The CDR3 loop is CASSTDSMNTEAFF. The DNA of the CDR3 is TGTGCCAGTAGTACAGACAGTATGAACACTGAAGCTTTCTTT. The full variable domain, in which reference TRBV19 and TRBJ1-1 provide the parts outside the CDR3, is DGGITQSPKYLFRKEGQNVTLSCEQNLNHDAMYWYRQDPGQGLRLIYYSQIVNDFQKGDIAEGYSVSREKKESFPLTVTSAQKNPTAFYLCASSTDSMNTEAFFGQGTRLTVV.

The V gene is TRBV19, the J gene TRBJ2-2; 7 bases are shared with TRBD2. V shed 9 bases, J shed 2 bases, and the junction held 6 bases outside the gene matches. The CDR3 length is 14 residues. The V gene's germline CDR1 is LNHDA and CDR2 SQIVND (reference sequence). CDR3 protein: CASNGGTNTGELFF. Here the CDR3 DNA reads TGTGCCAGCAACGGGGGGACCAACACCGGGGAGCTGTTTTTT.

The gene calls are TRBV10-2 and TRBJ1-4; D possibly corresponds to TRBD1 (5 bases). Trimming stripped 6 bases from V and 4 bases from J, with 9 bases between. In germline, CDR1 is WSHSY, CDR2 SAAADI. This CDR3 contains 13 residues. CDR3 sequence reads: CASRYQGNEKLFF. CDR3 nucleotide sequence: TGCGCCAGCAGATATCAGGGTAATGAAAAACTGTTTTTT.

CDR3 sequence (DNA): TGTGCCTGGAGTAGAGGAGGGCAAGAGACCCAGTACTTC. This sequence encodes CAWSRGGQETQYF. The chain uses TRBV30 and TRBJ2-5; tentative D call: TRBD2 (6 bases). The CDR3 is 13 residues long. Germline values: CDR1 GTSNPN, CDR2 SVGIG (reference sequence). V gave up 2 bases and J gave up 2 bases, with 9 bases separating them.

This chain joins TRBV10-2 and TRBJ1-6; D is unclear. Germline CDR1 reads WSHSY; CDR2 reads SAAADI. Trimming cost V 3 bases and J 5 bases, with 11 bases left between them. The CDR3 is 15 residues long. CDR3 nucleotides: TGCGCCAGCAGTGAATTCCGGGGTGATAATTCACCCCTCCACTTT. Its protein is CASSEFRGDNSPLHF.

V and J are TRBV6-2 or TRBV6-3 and TRBJ1-5, with D perhaps matching TRBD1 (5 bases). Between the trimmed V and J ends, which lost 4 bases and 9 bases, there was a span of 16 bases. Germline loops: CDR1 MNHEY, CDR2 SVGEGT. The CDR3 runs to 14 residues. The CDR3 DNA reads TGTGCCAGCAGTTGGGTAGGGGCTCAGTGGCCCCAGCATTTT. Its translation is CASSWVGAQWPQHF.

This chain connects TRBV11-2 to TRBJ2-3; TRBD2 is a possible D gene (5 bases). CDR1 is SGHAT, CDR2 FQNNGV, per germline. CDR3 length: 15 residues. With 1 base removed from V and 2 bases from J, the gap between germline ends came to 10 bases. The CDR3 reads CASSLAGRVTDTQYF. The DNA for the CDR3 is TGTGCCAGCAGCTTAGCGGGAAGGGTCACAGATACGCAGTATTTT.

The chain employs TRBV9 and TRBJ2-7; D uncertain. CDR3 length: 14 amino acids. V lost 0 bases and J lost 2, with 9 bases in between. CDR1 is SGDLS, CDR2 YYNGEE, per germline. CDR3 bases: TGTGCCAGCAGCGTAGGTGGCGGAGCCTACGAGCAGTACTTC. This encodes CASSVGGGAYEQYF.

The chain couples TRBV28 to TRBJ1-1; possible D gene TRBD1, 6 bases. With 9 bases removed from V and 6 bases from J, the gap between germline ends came to 29 bases. The CDR3 is made up of 17 amino acids. CDR1 and CDR2 from the germline V gene are MDHEN and SYDVKM. The CDR3 is CASTGNIRRLSAPEAFF. DNA of the CDR3: TGTGCCAGTACAGGGAATATTAGGAGACTTTCAGCCCCTGAAGCTTTCTTT.